This T cell receptor (beta chain) was retrieved from a study of shared clonotypes between healthy human individuals. Only CD45RO-negative cells positively selected for CCR7 counted as naive CD8 cells, so terminally differentiated effector memory CD45RA+ cells were excluded. Measured with immunoSEQ multiplex PCR; TCRdb has only the in-frame clones, and not every one. Here the sample spans about 1,900,000 clones, around 96% being singletons. This CDR3 is 18 amino acids long. The germline V and J ends were trimmed by 5 bases and 0 bases, with 17 bases remaining between them. In germline, CDR1 is PRHDT, CDR2 FYEKMQ (reference sequence).

V gene TRBV13 combines with J gene TRBJ1-6; tentative D call: TRBD1 (5 bases). This clonotype originated in a young man in good health. Input material: naive CD8+ T cells sorted from blood. The CDR3 coding sequence is TGTGCCAGCAGCCAGTCGACAGCAAGAAGCTCCTATAATTCACCCCTCCACTTT. Protein sequence: CASSQSTARSSYNSPLHF. The variable domain in full, completed from reference TRBV13 and TRBJ1-6, reads AAGVIQSPRHLIKEKRETATLKCYPIPRHDTVYWYQQGPGQDPQFLISFYEKMQSDKGSIPDRFSAQQFSDYHSELNMSSLELGDSALYFCASSQSTARSSYNSPLHFGNGTRLTVT.